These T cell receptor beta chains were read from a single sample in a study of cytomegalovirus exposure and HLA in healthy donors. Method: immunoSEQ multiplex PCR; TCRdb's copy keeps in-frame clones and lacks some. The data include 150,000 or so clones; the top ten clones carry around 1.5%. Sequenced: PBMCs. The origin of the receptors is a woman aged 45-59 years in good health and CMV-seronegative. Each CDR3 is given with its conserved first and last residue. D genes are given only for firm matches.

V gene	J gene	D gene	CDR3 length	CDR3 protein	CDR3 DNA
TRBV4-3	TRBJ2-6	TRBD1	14	CASSTGAGANVLTF	TGCGCCAGCTCGACAGGGGCTGGGGCCAACGTCCTGACTTTC
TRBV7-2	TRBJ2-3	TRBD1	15	CASSLGQGVTDTQYF	TGTGCCAGCAGCTTAGGACAGGGGGTCACAGATACGCAGTATTTT
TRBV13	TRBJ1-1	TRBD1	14	CASSKGTGNTEAFF	TGTGCCAGCAGCAAAGGGACAGGAAACACTGAAGCTTTCTTT
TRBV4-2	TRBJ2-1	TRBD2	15	CASSHLAGGANEQFF	TGTGCCAGCAGCCATCTAGCGGGGGGCGCAAATGAGCAGTTCTTC
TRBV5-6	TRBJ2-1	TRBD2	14	CASSDSGGDNEQFF	TGTGCCAGCAGCGATAGCGGGGGGGACAATGAGCAGTTCTTC
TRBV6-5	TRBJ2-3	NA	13	CASRGLGSDTQYF	TGTGCCAGCAGGGGTCTCGGGTCAGATACGCAGTATTTT
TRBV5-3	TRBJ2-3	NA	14	CARKGRTHPDTQYF	TGTGCCAGAAAGGGGCGGACCCACCCAGATACGCAGTATTTT
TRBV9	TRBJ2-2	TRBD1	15	CASSKSGQGAGELFF	TGTGCCAGCAGCAAGAGCGGACAGGGGGCCGGGGAGCTGTTTTTT
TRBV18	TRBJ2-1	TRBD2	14	CASSPYPGGNEQFF	TGTGCCAGCTCACCATACCCGGGGGGGAATGAGCAGTTCTTC
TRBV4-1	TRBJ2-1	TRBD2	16	CASSSPGAGANNEQFF	TGCGCCAGCAGCTCCCCGGGAGCGGGGGCGAACAATGAGCAGTTCTTC
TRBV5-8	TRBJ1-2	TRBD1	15	CASSLGGTGGSRYTF	TGTGCCAGCAGCTTGGGTGGGACAGGGGGCAGCCGCTACACCTTC
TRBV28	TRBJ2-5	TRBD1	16	CASSSLGDRAQETQYF	TGTGCCAGCAGTTCCTTGGGGGACAGGGCACAAGAGACCCAGTACTTC
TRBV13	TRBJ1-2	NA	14	CASSSPGVGHGYTF	TGTGCCAGCAGCTCCCCGGGAGTGGGGCATGGCTACACCTTC
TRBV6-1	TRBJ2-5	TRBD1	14	CASRAGTGLETQYF	TGTGCCTCAAGGGCCGGGACAGGGTTGGAGACCCAGTACTTC
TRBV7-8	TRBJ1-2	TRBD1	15	CASSKDRDVGYGYTF	TGTGCCAGCAGCAAAGACAGGGATGTGGGGTATGGCTACACCTTC
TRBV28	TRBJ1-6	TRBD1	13	CASSSTGVSPLHF	TGTGCCAGCAGTTCCACAGGGGTTTCACCCCTCCACTTT
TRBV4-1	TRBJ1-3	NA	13	CASSPSEIIAIYF	TGCGCCAGCAGCCCGTCCGAGATTATCGCCATATATTTT
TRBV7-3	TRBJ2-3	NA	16	CASSEGEGRRGDTQYF	TGTGCCAGCAGCGAAGGGGAAGGGAGGAGGGGAGATACGCAGTATTTT
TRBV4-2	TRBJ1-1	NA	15	CASSQVGGRDTEAFF	TGTGCCAGCAGCCAAGTCGGAGGGCGCGACACTGAAGCTTTCTTT
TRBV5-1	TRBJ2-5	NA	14	CASRETGAQETQYF	TGCGCCAGCCGAGAGACAGGTGCTCAAGAGACCCAGTACTTC
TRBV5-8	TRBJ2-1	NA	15	CASSPTDFTYNEQFF	TGTGCCAGCAGCCCAACGGACTTCACCTACAATGAGCAGTTCTTC
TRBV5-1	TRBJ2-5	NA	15	CASSLEGAEGETQYF	TGCGCCAGCAGCTTGGAAGGGGCGGAAGGGGAGACCCAGTACTTC
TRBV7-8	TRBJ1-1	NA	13	CASSPAGNTEAFF	TGTGCCAGCAGCCCAGCAGGGAACACTGAAGCTTTCTTT
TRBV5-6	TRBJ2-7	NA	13	CASSLRGYYEQYF	TGTGCCAGCAGCTTAAGGGGTTACTACGAGCAGTACTTC
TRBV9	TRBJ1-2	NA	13	CASSSRQGRGYTF	TGTGCCAGCAGCTCCCGCCAGGGAAGAGGCTACACCTTC
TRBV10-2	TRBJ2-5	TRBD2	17	CASSEWMGLAYQETQYF	TGCGCCAGCAGTGAATGGATGGGACTAGCGTATCAAGAGACCCAGTACTTC
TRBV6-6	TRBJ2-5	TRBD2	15	CASSTGAGGEETQYF	TGTGCCAGCAGTACCGGAGCGGGGGGAGAAGAGACCCAGTACTTC
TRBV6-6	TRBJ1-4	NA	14	CASSYARGGEKLFF	TGTGCCAGCAGTTACGCCCGAGGGGGTGAAAAACTGTTTTTT
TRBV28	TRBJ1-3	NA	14	CASSLPRGRNTIYF	TGTGCCAGCAGTCTACCAAGAGGAAGGAACACCATATATTTT
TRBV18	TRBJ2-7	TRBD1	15	CASSPFGTGEEEQYF	TGTGCCAGCTCACCATTCGGGACAGGGGAGGAGGAGCAGTACTTC
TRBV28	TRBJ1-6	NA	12	CASSFRSGECHF	TGTGCCAGCAGTTTTCGGTCAGGGGAGTGTCACTTT
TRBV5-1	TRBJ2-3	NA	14	CASSSGTSTDTQYF	TGCGCCAGCAGCTCCGGGACTAGCACAGATACGCAGTATTTT
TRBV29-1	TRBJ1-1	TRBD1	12	CSVATGGTEAFF	TGCAGCGTTGCTACAGGGGGGACTGAAGCTTTCTTT
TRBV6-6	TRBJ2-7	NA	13	CASRAGISYEQYF	TGTGCCAGCAGGGCGGGGATCTCCTACGAGCAGTACTTC